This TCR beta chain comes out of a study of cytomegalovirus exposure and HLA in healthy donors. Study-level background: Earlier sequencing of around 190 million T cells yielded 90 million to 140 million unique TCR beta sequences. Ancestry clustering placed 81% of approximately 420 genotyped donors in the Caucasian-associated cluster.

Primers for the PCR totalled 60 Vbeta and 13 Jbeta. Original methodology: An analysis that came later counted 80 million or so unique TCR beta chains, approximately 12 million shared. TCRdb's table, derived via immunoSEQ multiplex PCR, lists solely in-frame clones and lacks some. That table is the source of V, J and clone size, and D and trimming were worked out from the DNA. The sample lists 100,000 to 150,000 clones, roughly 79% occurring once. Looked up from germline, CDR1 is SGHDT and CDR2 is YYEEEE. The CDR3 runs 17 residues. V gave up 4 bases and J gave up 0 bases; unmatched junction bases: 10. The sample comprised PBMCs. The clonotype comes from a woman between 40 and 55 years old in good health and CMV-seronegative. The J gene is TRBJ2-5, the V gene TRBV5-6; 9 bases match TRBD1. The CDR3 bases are TGTGCCAGCAGCCTCGGGGGCGGGACAGGGTACCAAGAGACCCAGTACTTC. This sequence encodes CASSLGGGTGYQETQYF.